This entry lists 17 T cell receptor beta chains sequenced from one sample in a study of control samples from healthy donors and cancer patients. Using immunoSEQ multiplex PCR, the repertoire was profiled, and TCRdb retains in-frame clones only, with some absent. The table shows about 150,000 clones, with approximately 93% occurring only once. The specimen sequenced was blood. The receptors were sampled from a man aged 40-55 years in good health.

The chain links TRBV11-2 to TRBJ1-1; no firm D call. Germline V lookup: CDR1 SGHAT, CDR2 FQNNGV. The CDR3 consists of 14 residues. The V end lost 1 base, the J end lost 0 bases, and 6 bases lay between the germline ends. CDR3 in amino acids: CASSLVTVNTEAFF. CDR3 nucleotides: TGTGCCAGCAGCTTAGTGACGGTGAACACTGAAGCTTTCTTT.

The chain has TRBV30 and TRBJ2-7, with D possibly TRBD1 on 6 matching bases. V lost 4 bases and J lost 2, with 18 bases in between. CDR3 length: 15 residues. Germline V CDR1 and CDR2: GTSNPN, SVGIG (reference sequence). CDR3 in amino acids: CAWTWTANPAYEQYF. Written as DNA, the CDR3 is TGTGCCTGGACCTGGACAGCGAATCCCGCCTACGAGCAGTACTTC.

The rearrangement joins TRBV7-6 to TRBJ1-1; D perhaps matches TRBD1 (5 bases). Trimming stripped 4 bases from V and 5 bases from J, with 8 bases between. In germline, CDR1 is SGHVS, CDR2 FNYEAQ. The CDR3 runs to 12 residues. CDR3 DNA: TGTGCCAGCAGCTCGGGGGGGACTGAAGCTTTCTTT. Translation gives CASSSGGTEAFF.

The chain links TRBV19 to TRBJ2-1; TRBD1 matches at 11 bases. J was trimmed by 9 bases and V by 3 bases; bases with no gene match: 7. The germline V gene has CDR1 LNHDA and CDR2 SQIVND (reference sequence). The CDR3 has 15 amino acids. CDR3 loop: CASSIGQGAAGEQFF. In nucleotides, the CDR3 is TGTGCCAGTAGTATTGGACAGGGGGCAGCTGGTGAGCAGTTCTTC.

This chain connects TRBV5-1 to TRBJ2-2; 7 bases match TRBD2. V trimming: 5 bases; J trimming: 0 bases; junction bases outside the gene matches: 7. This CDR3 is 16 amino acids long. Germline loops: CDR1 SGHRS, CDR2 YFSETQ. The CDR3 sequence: CASSLRGSSNTGELFF. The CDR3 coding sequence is TGCGCCAGCAGTCTGCGGGGGTCTTCGAACACCGGGGAGCTGTTTTTT.

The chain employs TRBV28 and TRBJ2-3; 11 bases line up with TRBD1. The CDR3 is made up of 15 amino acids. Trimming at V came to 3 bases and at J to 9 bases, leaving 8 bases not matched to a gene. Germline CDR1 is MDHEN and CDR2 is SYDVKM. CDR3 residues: CASSFGDRGAGTQYF. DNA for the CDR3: TGTGCCAGCAGTTTCGGGGACAGGGGGGCCGGGACGCAGTATTTT.

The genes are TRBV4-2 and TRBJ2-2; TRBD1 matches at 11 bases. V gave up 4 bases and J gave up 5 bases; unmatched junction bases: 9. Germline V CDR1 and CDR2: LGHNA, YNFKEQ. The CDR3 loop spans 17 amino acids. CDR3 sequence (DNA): TGTGCCAGCAGCCCGAAGAGCGGGACAGGGGGTACCGGGGAGCTGTTTTTT. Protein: CASSPKSGTGGTGELFF.

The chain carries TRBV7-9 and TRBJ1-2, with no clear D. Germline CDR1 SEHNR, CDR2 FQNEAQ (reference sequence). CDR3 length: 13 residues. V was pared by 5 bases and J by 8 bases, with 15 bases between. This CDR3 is CASSPSKIGGYTF. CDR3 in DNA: TGTGCCAGCAGCCCCTCTAAAATAGGGGGCTACACCTTC.

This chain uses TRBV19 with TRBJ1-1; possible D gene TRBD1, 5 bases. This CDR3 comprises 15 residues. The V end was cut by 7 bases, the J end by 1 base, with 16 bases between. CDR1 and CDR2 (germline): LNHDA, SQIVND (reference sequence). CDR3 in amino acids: CASTPSGRWNTEAFF. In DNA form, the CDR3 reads TGTGCCAGTACCCCCTCGGGACGGTGGAACACTGAAGCTTTCTTT.

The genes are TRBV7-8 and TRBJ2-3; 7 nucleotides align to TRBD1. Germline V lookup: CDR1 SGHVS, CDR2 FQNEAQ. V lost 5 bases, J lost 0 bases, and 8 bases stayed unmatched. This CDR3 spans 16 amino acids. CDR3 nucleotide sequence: TGTGCCAGCAGCCGAGGGACAGTCGCTAGCACAGATACGCAGTATTTT. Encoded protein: CASSRGTVASTDTQYF.

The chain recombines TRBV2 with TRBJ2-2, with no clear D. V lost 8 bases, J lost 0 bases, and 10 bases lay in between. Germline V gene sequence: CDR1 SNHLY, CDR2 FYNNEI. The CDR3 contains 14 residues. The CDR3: CASRRTANTGELFF. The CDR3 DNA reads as TGTGCCAGCCGACGGACGGCGAACACCGGGGAGCTGTTTTTT.

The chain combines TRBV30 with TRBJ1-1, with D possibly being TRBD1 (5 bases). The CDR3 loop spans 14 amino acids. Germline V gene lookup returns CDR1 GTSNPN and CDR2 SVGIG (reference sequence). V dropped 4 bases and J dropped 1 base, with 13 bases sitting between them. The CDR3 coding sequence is TGTGCCTGGAAATTACGGGGACGGAACACTGAAGCTTTCTTT. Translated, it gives CAWKLRGRNTEAFF.

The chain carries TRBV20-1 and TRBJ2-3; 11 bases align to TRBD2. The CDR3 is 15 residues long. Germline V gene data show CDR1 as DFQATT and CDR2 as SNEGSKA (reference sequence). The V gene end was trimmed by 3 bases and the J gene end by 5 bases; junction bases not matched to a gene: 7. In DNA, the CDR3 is TGCAGTGCTAGTGATAGCGGGGGGGCCATAGATACGCAGTATTTT. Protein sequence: CSASDSGGAIDTQYF.

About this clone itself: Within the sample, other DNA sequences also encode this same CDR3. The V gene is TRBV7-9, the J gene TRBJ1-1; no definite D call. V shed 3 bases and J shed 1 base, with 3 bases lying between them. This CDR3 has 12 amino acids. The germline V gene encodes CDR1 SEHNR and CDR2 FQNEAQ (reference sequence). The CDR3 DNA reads TGTGCCAGCAGCTTGGAGAACACTGAAGCTTTCTTT. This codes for CASSLENTEAFF.

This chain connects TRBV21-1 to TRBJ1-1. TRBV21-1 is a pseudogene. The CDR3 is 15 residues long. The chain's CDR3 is CASSSPYPPNTEAFF. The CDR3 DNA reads TGTGCCAGCAGCTCACCGTATCCTCCGAACACTGAAGCTTTCTTT.

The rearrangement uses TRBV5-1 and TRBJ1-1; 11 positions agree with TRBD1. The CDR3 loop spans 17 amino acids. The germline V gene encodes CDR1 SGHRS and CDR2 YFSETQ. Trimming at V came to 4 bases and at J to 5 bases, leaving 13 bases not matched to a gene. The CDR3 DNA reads TGCGCCAGCAGCCTTGGACAGGGGGCAACCTTCCTGACTGAAGCTTTCTTT. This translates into CASSLGQGATFLTEAFF. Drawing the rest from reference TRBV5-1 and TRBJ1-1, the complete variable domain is KAGVTQTPRYLIKTRGQQVTLSCSPISGHRSVSWYQQTPGQGLQFLFEYFSETQRNKGNFPGRFSGRQFSNSRSEMNVSTLELGDSALYLCASSLGQGATFLTEAFFGQGTRLTVV.

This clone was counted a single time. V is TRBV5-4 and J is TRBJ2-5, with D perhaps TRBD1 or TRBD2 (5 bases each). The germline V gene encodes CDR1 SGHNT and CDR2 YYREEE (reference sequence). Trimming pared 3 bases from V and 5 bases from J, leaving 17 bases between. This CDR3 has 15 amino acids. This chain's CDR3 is CASSSPWQGDETQYF. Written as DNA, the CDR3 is TGTGCCAGCAGCTCCCCCTGGCAGGGAGATGAGACCCAGTACTTC.